These 28 T cell receptor beta chains were sequenced from one sample in a study of T-cell memory formation after mild COVID-19. TCRdb redid the calling of the 5' RACE reads with MiXCR, one entry per CDR3 protein. The sample shows about 400,000 distinct CDR3 sequences, 15% to 20% of them seen only once. Sequencing input: PBMCs or a T cell subset sorted from them (not recorded which). The receptors stem from a young man who had mild COVID-19 (a few samples of this study predate the infection). Cell type and time point are not known.

This clonotype came up a few times. The rearrangement joins TRBV5-1 to TRBJ2-5; D unresolved. V lost 0 bases, J lost 1 base, and 10 bases lay in between. Germline CDR1 SGHRS, CDR2 YFSETQ. The CDR3 spans 15 residues. The CDR3, as DNA: TGCGCCAGCAGCTTGGCGTTTGCAGTCCAAGAGACCCAGTACTTC. This sequence encodes CASSLAFAVQETQYF.

This clonotype has just a few counts. The chain recombines TRBV5-1 with TRBJ2-3; 8 bases are shared with TRBD2. V lost 0 bases and J lost 1; bases outside the gene matches: 4. The CDR3 is 16 residues long. Germline V gene lookup returns CDR1 SGHRS and CDR2 YFSETQ. CDR3 loop: CASSLGGGPGTDTQYF. The DNA of the CDR3 is TGCGCCAGCAGCTTGGGCGGGGGGCCGGGCACAGATACGCAGTATTTT. Together with reference TRBV5-1 and TRBJ2-3, the CDR3 gives the full variable domain: KAGVTQTPRYLIKTRGQQVTLSCSPISGHRSVSWYQQTPGQGLQFLFEYFSETQRNKGNFPGRFSGRQFSNSRSEMNVSTLELGDSALYLCASSLGGGPGTDTQYFGPGTRLTVL.

This chain connects TRBV24-1 to TRBJ2-1; D gene uncertain. V lost 2 bases and J lost 0, with 10 bases in between. CDR3 size: 16 residues. The germline V gene encodes CDR1 KGHDR and CDR2 SFDVKD. In DNA form, the CDR3 reads TGTGCCACCAGTGATTATGGGTCCCGCTCCTACAATGAGCAGTTCTTC. It specifies CATSDYGSRSYNEQFF.

The rearrangement joins TRBV4-2 to TRBJ2-1; the match to TRBD1 covers 10 bases. The CDR3 is 16 amino acids. The V segment lost 1 base and the J segment 8 bases; nucleotides outside the gene matches: 8. Germline V gene data show CDR1 as LGHNA and CDR2 as YNFKEQ. The CDR3 coding sequence is TGTGCCAGCAGCCAAGTGGGACAGGGGCGGCCCGATGAGCAGTTCTTC. Its translation is CASSQVGQGRPDEQFF.

The rearrangement uses TRBV6-2 or TRBV6-3 and TRBJ2-3; tentative D call: TRBD2 (6 bases). This CDR3 spans 15 amino acids. Trimming shortened V by 5 bases and J by 2 bases, and 14 bases separated the two germline ends. The germline V gene encodes CDR1 MNHEY and CDR2 SVGEGT. The CDR3 loop reads CASSPTGTPTDTQYF. CDR3 DNA sequence: TGTGCCAGCAGTCCTACCGGGACTCCCACAGATACGCAGTATTTT.

This clonotype came up a few times. J is TRBJ2-3 and V is TRBV5-1, with a weak D call TRBD1 (5 bases). V shed 5 bases and J shed 3 bases, with 16 bases lying between them. Germline loops: CDR1 SGHRS, CDR2 YFSETQ. The CDR3 spans 15 residues. The CDR3 here is CASSRTLLGTDTQYF. In DNA form, the CDR3 reads TGCGCCAGCAGTCGGACACTTCTGGGGACAGATACGCAGTATTTT. Drawing the rest from reference TRBV5-1 and TRBJ2-3, the complete variable domain is KAGVTQTPRYLIKTRGQQVTLSCSPISGHRSVSWYQQTPGQGLQFLFEYFSETQRNKGNFPGRFSGRQFSNSRSEMNVSTLELGDSALYLCASSRTLLGTDTQYFGPGTRLTVL.

This clonotype has a handful of counts. The rearrangement links TRBV6-5 to TRBJ2-7, with 8 bases aligning to TRBD2. Germline CDR1 MNHEY, CDR2 SVGAGI. V lost 9 bases, J lost 8 bases, and 9 bases stayed unmatched. The CDR3 extends over 12 amino acids. CDR3 region: CASRAGDLKQYF. For the CDR3, the DNA is TGTGCCAGTCGAGCGGGGGATTTAAAGCAGTACTTC.

In its sample, this clonotype was seen a few times. V and J are TRBV18 and TRBJ1-4; weak D call: TRBD1 (6 bases). With 1 base removed from V and 2 bases from J, the gap between germline ends came to 17 bases. CDR1 is KGHSH, CDR2 LQKENI, per germline. The CDR3 is 18 amino acids. Here the CDR3 reads CASSPQVVTGRTNEKLFF. CDR3 coding DNA: TGTGCCAGCTCACCACAGGTGGTAACAGGGAGGACTAATGAAAAACTGTTTTTT.

In its sample, this clonotype was seen a few times. The chain joins TRBV25-1 to TRBJ1-6; D might be TRBD1 (6 bases). This CDR3 is 14 amino acids long. Trimming took 6 bases from V and 12 from J, leaving 18 bases between them. Germline loops: CDR1 MGHDK, CDR2 SYGVNS. CDR3 nucleotide sequence: TGTGCCAGCAGCATCGGGACACTAGGGAGACCCCTCCACTTT. Residues: CASSIGTLGRPLHF. Using reference TRBV25-1 and TRBJ1-6 for the parts outside the CDR3, the full variable domain is EADIYQTPRYLVIGTGKKITLECSQTMGHDKMYWYQQDPGMELHLIHYSYGVNSTEKGDLSSESTVSRIRTEHFPLTLESARPSHTSQYLCASSIGTLGRPLHFGNGTRLTVT.

This clonotype came up a few times. The rearrangement joins TRBV20-1 to TRBJ2-7; D remains ambiguous. Germline V CDR1 and CDR2: DFQATT, SNEGSKA (reference sequence). This CDR3 is 13 amino acids long. V was shortened by 3 bases and J by 0 bases, with 9 bases between the two germline ends. The CDR3, as DNA: TGCAGTGCTAGTTTGGTGAGCTCCTACGAGCAGTACGTC. It is translated as CSASLVSSYEQYV.

The chain joins TRBV27 to TRBJ1-1; D not certain. The CDR3 has 13 residues. The V gene lost 2 bases and the J gene lost 9 bases, with 13 bases spanning the gap. The germline V gene has CDR1 MNHEY and CDR2 SMNVEV (reference sequence). Here the CDR3 DNA reads TGTGCCAGCAGTTTAAGGCCAGACGTCCAAGCTTTCTTT. Translating gives CASSLRPDVQAFF.

The V gene is TRBV6-2 or TRBV6-3, the J gene TRBJ2-5; 9 bases map to TRBD2. The CDR3 length is 18 residues. The V gene's germline CDR1 is MNHEY and CDR2 SVGEGT. The ends lost 0 bases at V and 0 bases at J; junction bases unmatched: 8. In DNA form, the CDR3 reads TGTGCCAGCAGTTACTCCCTTAGAGCGGGGGGTTACCAAGAGACCCAGTACTTC. Translation gives CASSYSLRAGGYQETQYF.

A few counts support this clonotype. V and J are TRBV12-3 or TRBV12-4 and TRBJ2-5; TRBD1 is a possible D gene (7 bases). The CDR3 totals 15 residues. V was pared by 3 bases and J by 1 base, with 12 bases between. The CDR3, as DNA: TGTGCCAGCAGTTTGGAGGGGGCGATCCAAGAGACCCAGTACTTC. Encoded protein: CASSLEGAIQETQYF.

This clonotype was seen repeatedly, ten times or more. The chain's CDR3 is CSAAPGGDTEAFF. In nucleotides, the CDR3 is TGCAGTGCTGCCCCAGGAGGCGACACTGAAGCTTTCTTT. This rearrangement joins TRBV20-1 to TRBJ1-1; no clear D gene. The CDR3 loop spans 13 amino acids. V lost 5 bases and J 3 bases, leaving 13 bases between the germline ends. Germline CDR1 and CDR2: DFQATT and SNEGSKA (reference sequence).

This clonotype was counted between two and nine times. V usage is TRBV12-3 or TRBV12-4 and J usage is TRBJ1-1, with no clear D. Trimming pared 6 bases from V and 7 bases from J, leaving 9 bases between. This CDR3 is 11 amino acids long. The CDR3, as DNA: TGTGCCAGCAGATGGCGGTTTGAAGCTTTCTTT. It codes for CASRWRFEAFF.

Only a few counts were recorded for this clonotype. V gene TRBV4-1 combines with J gene TRBJ2-3; 12 bases fit TRBD2. Germline V gene data show CDR1 as MGHRA and CDR2 as YSYEKL. The CDR3 loop spans 17 amino acids. V lost 4 bases to trimming and J lost 0 bases; unmatched junction nucleotides: 5. The CDR3 DNA sequence: TGCGCCAGCAGCCCTACCGGACTAGCGGGGAGCACAGATACGCAGTATTTT. Translated: CASSPTGLAGSTDTQYF.

This clonotype was seen only a few times. The gene calls are TRBV10-2 and TRBJ2-3, with 11 bases that match TRBD2. V lost 6 bases, J lost 7 bases, and 9 bases stayed unmatched. The CDR3 length is 15 residues. Germline V gene lookup returns CDR1 WSHSY and CDR2 SAAADI. The DNA of the CDR3 is TGCGCCAGCAGGGACCTAGCGGGGGGTTATCATACGCAGTATTTT. Translating gives CASRDLAGGYHTQYF.

The J gene is TRBJ2-2, the V gene TRBV7-9; perhaps TRBD1 as D (6 bases). V was pared by 10 bases and J by 0 bases, with 18 bases between. Germline V lookup: CDR1 SEHNR, CDR2 FQNEAQ (reference sequence). The CDR3 runs 16 residues. This chain's CDR3 is CATPTGPDANTGELFF. CDR3 DNA sequence: TGTGCCACCCCGACAGGACCCGACGCGAACACCGGGGAGCTGTTTTTT.

V gene TRBV5-1 combines with J gene TRBJ1-5, with 8 bases that match TRBD1. This CDR3 spans 15 amino acids. The V segment lost 7 bases and the J segment 4 bases; nucleotides outside the gene matches: 10. Germline CDR1 SGHRS, CDR2 YFSETQ. This chain's CDR3 is CASAHRTGNNQPQHF. DNA of the CDR3: TGCGCCAGCGCTCACAGGACAGGGAATAATCAGCCCCAGCATTTT.

CDR3 bases: TGTGCCAGCAGCTTAGTAGGGACCGCCGGAAGTCCACCCCTCCACTTT. Its translation: CASSLVGTAGSPPLHF. The J gene is TRBJ1-6, the V gene TRBV7-9; tentative D call: TRBD1 (5 bases). CDR1 is SEHNR, CDR2 FQNEAQ, per germline (reference sequence). This CDR3 contains 16 residues. V was shortened by 1 base and J by 11 bases, with 18 bases between the two germline ends.

V usage is TRBV4-1 and J usage is TRBJ1-1; the match to TRBD1 covers 7 bases. The germline V gene encodes CDR1 MGHRA and CDR2 YSYEKL. Germline trimming cut 1 base from V and 6 bases from J; bases unmatched to any gene: 2. There are 13 residues in the CDR3. CDR3 DNA: TGCGCCAGCAGCCAAGCGACAGGGTCTGAAGCTTTCTTT. It translates to CASSQATGSEAFF.

V and J are TRBV9 and TRBJ2-5; weak D call: TRBD2 (7 bases). Germline loops: CDR1 SGDLS, CDR2 YYNGEE. The ends were cut back, 4 bases at V and 4 bases at J, with 14 bases in the middle. The CDR3 consists of 14 residues. For the CDR3, the DNA is TGTGCCAGCAGCTCCGGGGGGCCTTCAGAGACCCAGTACTTC. Residues: CASSSGGPSETQYF. The complete variable domain, with remaining parts taken from reference TRBV9 and TRBJ2-5, reads DSGVTQTPKHLITATGQRVTLRCSPRSGDLSVYWYQQSLDQGLQFLIQYYNGEERAKGNILERFSAQQFPDLHSELNLSSLELGDSALYFCASSSGGPSETQYFGPGTRLLVL.

The chain links TRBV7-7 to TRBJ2-7; D gene ambiguous. The germline CDR1 and CDR2 sequences are SSHAT and FNYEAQ (reference sequence). This CDR3 has 13 amino acids. In DNA form, the CDR3 reads TGTGCTAAGAATGGGAAAGGGTCCCTGGAGCAGTACGTC. This gives the protein CAKNGKGSLEQYV.

The chain links TRBV5-8 to TRBJ2-3; 12 positions match TRBD1. The CDR3 extends over 15 amino acids. The trim removed 4 bases at V and 3 bases at J, leaving 3 bases unmatched. CDR1 and CDR2 (germline): SGHTS, YDEGEE. CDR3 sequence (DNA): TGTGCCAGCAGCCTGGGACAGGGGGCGACAGATACGCAGTATTTT. This sequence encodes CASSLGQGATDTQYF.

This clonotype was observed a few times. An end of the junction differs from the germline gene, which may be a read error. This chain connects TRBV2 to TRBJ1-5; TRBD1 agrees at 7 bases. This CDR3 is built from 15 residues. Germline V lookup: CDR1 SNHLY, CDR2 FYNNEI. The CDR3 reads CARSVRTGGNQPQHF. CDR3 nucleotides: TGTGCCAGAAGTGTCCGGACAGGAGGTAATCAGCCCCAGCATTTT. Supplemented by reference TRBV2 and TRBJ1-5, the full variable domain reads EPEVTQTPSHQVTQMGQEVILRCVPISNHLYFYWYRQILGQKVEFLVSFYNNEISEKSEIFDDQFSVERPDGSNFTLKIRSTKLEDSAMYFCARSVRTGGNQPQHFGDGTRLSIL.

V usage is TRBV6-2 or TRBV6-3 and J usage is TRBJ2-2; D perhaps matches TRBD1 (6 bases). CDR1 and CDR2 (germline): MNHEY, SVGEGT. The CDR3 length is 13 residues. V was pared by 7 bases and J by 4 bases, with 10 bases between. The CDR3 spells CASIPGVTGELFF. DNA of the CDR3: TGTGCCAGCATACCAGGGGTCACCGGGGAGCTGTTTTTT.

This clonotype has a handful of counts. The chain recombines TRBV7-2 with TRBJ2-1, with 9 bases matching TRBD2. The CDR3 loop spans 15 amino acids. V lost 6 bases and J lost 4; bases outside the gene matches: 7. The V gene's germline CDR1 is SGHTA and CDR2 FQGNSA. The CDR3 loop is CASRRGLAGYNEQFF. CDR3 in DNA: TGTGCCAGCAGAAGGGGGCTAGCGGGGTACAATGAGCAGTTCTTC.

This chain uses TRBV28 with TRBJ1-1, with D uncertain. The CDR3 contains 11 residues. The V end lost 3 bases, the J end lost 7 bases, and 6 bases lay between the germline ends. Per the germline V gene, CDR1 is MDHEN and CDR2 is SYDVKM. The CDR3 DNA follows: TGTGCCAGCAGTTTTGAGTGTGAAGCTTTCTTT. This gives the protein CASSFECEAFF.